This T cell receptor (beta chain) was identified during a study of shared clonotypes between healthy human individuals. Produced via immunoSEQ multiplex PCR; TCRdb's table is partial and in-frame only. The table includes about 2.2 million clones, approximately 92% detected once. CD45RO-negative cells were positively selected for CCR7, leaving out terminally differentiated effector memory CD45RA+ cells. Germline trimming cut 10 bases from V and 6 bases from J; bases unmatched to any gene: 4. Germline V CDR1 and CDR2: WSHSY, SAAADI. CDR3 length equals 13 residues. The sample holds one count of this clone.

V usage is TRBV10-2 and J usage is TRBJ2-1, with 12 positions matching TRBD2. The receptor was isolated from a man aged 18 to 35 in good health. Some clones in this sample may be carry-over from other donors' samples. Sequenced: naive CD8+ T cells from PBMCs. The CDR3 coding sequence is TGCGCCACCCTAGCGGGAGGGACCAATGAGCAGTTCTTC. Translation: CATLAGGTNEQFF.